Below, one TCR beta chain is given with its context. Its antigen is currently unknown. The sample is drawn from a study of blood T cells in healthy people across ages. Findings of the study overall: Older individuals had lower TCR beta diversity per million T cells (the decline was roughly linear). Naive CD4+ cells and diversity were both higher in long-lived donors than in aged donors.

With a J-beta primer mix and a sample-barcoded 5' primer, a second PCR ran about 7 to 11 cycles. MiXCR was run by TCRdb on the 5' RACE reads, yielding one entry per CDR3 protein. Among hundreds of thousands of distinct CDR3 sequences listed, roughly 25% were seen once. The CDR3 length is 15 residues. Germline V lookup: CDR1 SGHAT, CDR2 FQNNGV. Deletions cut 1 base from V and 4 bases from J, with 12 bases between. A further study also used this sample, focusing on T cells of mothers and their children. Per that study: All donors were healthy and Caucasian; they were three mothers and their six children.

The V call is TRBV11-2, the J call TRBJ2-3; D remains unclear. Specimen: blood. This TCR was sampled from a boy between 5 and 17 years old in good health. The CDR3 region is CASSLVASISDTQYF. Written as DNA, the CDR3 is TGTGCCAGCAGCTTAGTGGCGAGTATCTCAGATACGCAGTATTTT.